These 11 T cell receptor beta chains share one sample of origin, sequenced in a study of shared clonotypes between healthy human individuals. The repertoire was sequenced with immunoSEQ multiplex PCR; TCRdb's copy has only in-frame clones and lacks some. The repertoire holds 2 million to 2.5 million clones, approximately 96% seen once, with around 0.13% in the top ten. Specimen: naive CD4+ T cells sorted from blood. The subset is: CD45RA+ positively selected. These receptors originate from a man aged 18 to 35 in good health.

This rearrangement joins TRBV5-1 to TRBJ1-1; 10 nucleotides agree with TRBD1. This CDR3 region has 15 residues. Losses at the gene ends were 3 bases for V and 6 bases for J; bases not matched to a gene: 8. The germline V gene has CDR1 SGHRS and CDR2 YFSETQ. CDR3 amino acids: CASSSVGQGPSEAFF. For the CDR3, the DNA is TGCGCCAGCAGCTCGGTGGGACAGGGGCCTTCTGAAGCTTTCTTT.

The rearrangement links TRBV30 to TRBJ2-7; D assignment may be TRBD1 or TRBD2 (6 bases each). Between the trimmed V and J ends, which lost 5 bases and 2 bases, there was a span of 16 bases. The CDR3 length is 14 residues. Per germline, CDR1 GTSNPN and CDR2 SVGIG (reference sequence). DNA for the CDR3: TGTGCCTGGGAAGGGGGGTCAGGGACCTACGAGCAGTACTTC. Translated: CAWEGGSGTYEQYF.

V usage is TRBV6-5 and J usage is TRBJ1-6; TRBD1 aligns across 7 bases. Trimming removed 5 bases from V and 8 bases from J; junction bases left unmatched: 6. This CDR3 comprises 14 residues. Germline-derived CDR1 and CDR2 are MNHEY and SVGAGI. CDR3 nucleotides: TGTGCCAGCAGTCGACAGGGACGGGATTCACCCCTCCACTTT. Translated: CASSRQGRDSPLHF.

The V gene is TRBV5-5, the J gene TRBJ1-1; 7 bases line up with TRBD1. CDR1 is SGHKS, CDR2 YYEKEE, per germline (reference sequence). The CDR3 is 15 amino acids. The junction had 10 bases not matched to a gene; V was cut back by 2 bases and J by 6 bases. The CDR3, as DNA: TGTGCCAGCAGCTTCAGGGATGACAGGGTAGCTGAAGCTTTCTTT. It yields the protein CASSFRDDRVAEAFF.

A word on this clone: This same CDR3 is encoded by further DNA sequences in the sample. V gene TRBV27 combines with J gene TRBJ1-1; 8 positions agree with TRBD1. V lost 4 bases to trimming and J lost 5 bases; unmatched junction nucleotides: 6. The CDR3 runs to 14 residues. Germline V gives CDR1 MNHEY, CDR2 SMNVEV (reference sequence). The DNA for the CDR3 is TGTGCCAGCAGTTCCACAGGGGGACGGACTGAAGCTTTCTTT. Protein sequence: CASSSTGGRTEAFF.

This rearrangement joins TRBV6-1 to TRBJ1-4; D may be TRBD1 (6 bases). Trimming pared 4 bases from V and 3 bases from J, leaving 9 bases between. This CDR3 is 14 amino acids long. Germline V gene lookup returns CDR1 MNHNS and CDR2 SASEGT. CDR3 protein: CASSGGTPNEKLFF. The CDR3 DNA sequence: TGTGCCAGCAGTGGGGGGACACCTAATGAAAAACTGTTTTTT.

The table lists this clone with a few counts. The V and J genes are TRBV29-1 and TRBJ1-2; TRBD1 aligns across 8 bases. The V and J ends lost 6 bases and 4 bases, in that order; junction bases with no gene match: 13. This CDR3 is 15 amino acids long. CDR1 SQVTM and CDR2 ANQGSEA come from the germline V gene. The CDR3 DNA is TGCAGCGTGTGGGGCGACAGGGGAAATGGCTATGGCTACACCTTC. Translated: CSVWGDRGNGYGYTF.

This clone was observed a single time. This chain connects TRBV14 to TRBJ1-2; D remains unclear. The CDR3 loop spans 11 amino acids. The V and J ends lost 4 bases and 8 bases respectively, with 8 bases between them. Germline CDR1 is SGHDN and CDR2 is FVKESK. This CDR3 is CASSPGLGYTF. CDR3 nucleotide sequence: TGTGCCAGCAGCCCCGGGTTAGGCTACACCTTC.

The chain employs TRBV6-5 and TRBJ1-1; D unclear. V was shortened by 7 bases and J by 0 bases, with 12 bases between the two germline ends. Germline V lookup: CDR1 MNHEY, CDR2 SVGAGI. This CDR3 has 14 amino acids. The DNA for the CDR3 is TGTGCCAGCACAACAGCCTTTATGAACACTGAAGCTTTCTTT. The encoded protein is CASTTAFMNTEAFF.

The chain recombines TRBV5-1 with TRBJ2-7; possible D gene TRBD1, 5 bases. Trimming shortened V by 4 bases and J by 1 base, and 12 bases separated the two germline ends. Germline V gene sequence: CDR1 SGHRS, CDR2 YFSETQ. The CDR3 runs to 14 residues. The CDR3 DNA sequence: TGCGCCAGCAGCCGAGACAGTTGGTCCTACGAGCAGTACTTC. This codes for CASSRDSWSYEQYF.

The V and J genes are TRBV2 and TRBJ2-7; D possibly matches TRBD1 or TRBD2 (6 bases each). The CDR3 runs to 13 residues. The ends were cut back, 4 bases at V and 4 bases at J, with 11 bases in the middle. Germline V gene sequence: CDR1 SNHLY, CDR2 FYNNEI. In nucleotides, the CDR3 is TGTGCCAGCAGTGTCCAGGGGAGGTACGAGCAGTACTTC. It encodes CASSVQGRYEQYF.